This T cell receptor beta chain was sequenced in a study of T cell changes during pregnancy in multiple sclerosis. Assay used: immunoSEQ multiplex PCR; TCRdb lists only in-frame clones, some missing. The table records 35,000 to 45,000 clones, 90% to 95% of them present only once. The germline V and J ends were trimmed by 1 base and 2 bases, with 12 bases remaining between them. The CDR3 runs to 16 residues. Germline CDR1 and CDR2: SEHNR and FQNEAQ (reference sequence). This receptor was identified in a female donor in good health, enrolled as a control in a pregnancy study. V usage is TRBV7-9 and J usage is TRBJ1-5, with D possibly TRBD1 on 5 matching bases. The sequencing here drew on CD4+ T cells from peripheral blood mononuclear cells, taken in the second trimester of pregnancy. The CDR3 coding sequence is TGTGCCAGCAGCTTAGGTGGGGGGTATGGCAATCAGCCCCAGCATTTT. Its protein is CASSLGGGYGNQPQHF.